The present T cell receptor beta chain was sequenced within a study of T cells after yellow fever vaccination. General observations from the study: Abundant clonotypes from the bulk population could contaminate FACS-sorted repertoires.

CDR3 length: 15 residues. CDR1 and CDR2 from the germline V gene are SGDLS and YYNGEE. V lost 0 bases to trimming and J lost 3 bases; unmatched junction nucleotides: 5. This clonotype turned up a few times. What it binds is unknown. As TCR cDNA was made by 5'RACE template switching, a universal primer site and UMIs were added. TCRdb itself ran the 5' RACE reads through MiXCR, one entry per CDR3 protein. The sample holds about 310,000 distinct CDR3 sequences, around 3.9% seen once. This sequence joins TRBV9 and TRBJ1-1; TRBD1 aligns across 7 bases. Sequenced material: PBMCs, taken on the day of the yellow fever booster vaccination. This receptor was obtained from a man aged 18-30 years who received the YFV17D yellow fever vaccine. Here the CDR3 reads CASSVEEGAYTEAFF. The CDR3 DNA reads TGTGCCAGCAGCGTAGAAGAGGGGGCTTACACTGAAGCTTTCTTT.